This is a list of T cell receptor beta chains from one sample in a study of brain metastases from non-small cell lung cancer. Using immunoSEQ multiplex PCR, the repertoire was profiled, and TCRdb retains in-frame clones only, with some absent. The sample yields 600 to 950 clones, over 70% seen once. Sequencing input: tissue from a brain metastasis. Receptors originate from a donor at least 40 years old with non-small cell lung cancer. CDR3s include the opening cysteine and the closing phenylalanine or tryptophan. Fields, in order: J gene, clone size, D gene, CDR3 length, V gene, CDR3 DNA, CDR3 protein. D genes are given only for firm matches. Expanded clones are given a class, and other clones once, few, many or no size at all.

j_call: TRBJ1-2
clone_size: -
d_call: -
cdr3_length: 14
v_call: TRBV4-1
cdr3_nt: TGCGCCAGCAGCCAGGACGGCGGCAGTCGAGGCTACACCTTC
cdr3_aa: CASSQDGGSRGYTF

j_call: TRBJ2-7
clone_size: -
d_call: -
cdr3_length: 13
v_call: TRBV6-5
cdr3_nt: TGTGCCAGCGAGGGCACACTGCACTACGAGCAGTACTTC
cdr3_aa: CASEGTLHYEQYF

j_call: TRBJ1-1
clone_size: -
d_call: -
cdr3_length: 12
v_call: TRBV6-1
cdr3_nt: TGTGCCAGCAGTGAGGGGTGGGCTGAAGCTTTCTTT
cdr3_aa: CASSEGWAEAFF

j_call: TRBJ2-7
clone_size: once
d_call: -
cdr3_length: 13
v_call: TRBV25-1
cdr3_nt: TGTGCCAGCAGTGAGGTCTTCTCGGGGGAGCAGTACTTC
cdr3_aa: CASSEVFSGEQYF

j_call: TRBJ1-2
clone_size: -
d_call: -
cdr3_length: 14
v_call: TRBV6-5
cdr3_nt: TGTGCCAGCAGTTACGGACACTTTAACTATGGCTACACCTTC
cdr3_aa: CASSYGHFNYGYTF

j_call: TRBJ1-5
clone_size: -
d_call: -
cdr3_length: 13
v_call: TRBV19
cdr3_nt: TGTGCCAGTAGTCCGAGTGTCGATCAGCCCCAGCATTTT
cdr3_aa: CASSPSVDQPQHF

j_call: TRBJ2-3
clone_size: -
d_call: TRBD2
cdr3_length: 19
v_call: TRBV4-2
cdr3_nt: TGTGCCAGCAGCCAGGGACTAGCGGGAGGGGCGACCGGAGCAGATACGCAGTATTTT
cdr3_aa: CASSQGLAGGATGADTQYF

j_call: TRBJ1-4
clone_size: once
d_call: TRBD1
cdr3_length: 14
v_call: TRBV2
cdr3_nt: TGTGCCAGCAGTCGGACAGGGACTAATGAAAAACTGTTTTTT
cdr3_aa: CASSRTGTNEKLFF

j_call: TRBJ1-2
clone_size: -
d_call: -
cdr3_length: 14
v_call: TRBV7-9
cdr3_nt: TGTGCCAGCAGCTTAGTCTGGACAGAGGTGGGCTACACCTTC
cdr3_aa: CASSLVWTEVGYTF

j_call: TRBJ1-1
clone_size: -
d_call: TRBD1
cdr3_length: 18
v_call: TRBV9
cdr3_nt: TGTGCCAGCAGCGACGGGGGGCCTAAGGGGGCGTTAGACACTGAAGCTTTCTTT
cdr3_aa: CASSDGGPKGALDTEAFF

j_call: TRBJ1-2
clone_size: -
d_call: -
cdr3_length: 14
v_call: TRBV5-4
cdr3_nt: TGTGCCAGCAGCTTGGATCGAGGGTTCTATGGCTACACCTTC
cdr3_aa: CASSLDRGFYGYTF